This passage covers 31 T cell receptor beta chains from one sample sequenced in a study of tumor-infiltrating lymphocytes in primary liver carcinoma. Starting material of 500 ng total RNA yielded TCR beta cDNA via a constant-region primer. A slightly modified ARM-PCR protocol with three nested multiplex PCR rounds produced these TCR beta libraries. The study ran its first two PCR rounds for around 9 cycles each, using TRBV1-TRBV30 forward primers and a C-beta reverse primer. TCRdb independently ran MiXCR on the multiplex PCR reads; one entry per CDR3 protein. The top ten hold about 31% of the sample, which has around 29,000 distinct CDR3 sequences, 60% to 80% seen once. The tissue used was unsorted bulk material of roughly 17-32 mg. RNA and DNA were co-extracted from it with the AllPrep DNA/RNA mini kit. Sequencing was carried out using liver tumor tissue from sampling region 3. Subset noted: tumor region T3, left-lateral pole. Source of these receptors: a woman between 25 and 40 years old with primary liver carcinoma and hepatitis B virus infection.

The chain uses TRBV6-5 and TRBJ2-7; D uncertain. V was pared by 9 bases and J by 1 base, with 19 bases between. This CDR3 comprises 15 residues. The germline gives CDR1 MNHEY, CDR2 SVGAGI. The CDR3 DNA follows: TGTGCCAGTGCGTCAGGCCCGATAAGATCCTACGAGCAGTACTTC. Translation gives CASASGPIRSYEQYF.

The chain carries TRBV11-3 and TRBJ2-3; no clear D gene. From germline, CDR1 is SGHNT and CDR2 YENEEA. CDR3 length: 14 residues. V was trimmed by 7 bases and J by 4 bases, leaving 15 bases between them. The DNA of the CDR3 is TGTGCCAGCAACATTAGTTGCCTCGCAGATACGCAGTATTTT. Translated, it gives CASNISCLADTQYF. Combining the CDR3 with reference TRBV11-3 and TRBJ2-3 gives the whole variable domain EAGVVQSPRYKIIEKKQPVAFWCNPISGHNTLYWYLQNLGQGPELLIRYENEEAVDDSQLPKDRFSAERLKGVDSTLKIQPAELGDSAVYLCASNISCLADTQYFGPGTRLTVL.

This clonotype came up many times. A much larger clonotype is one base distant, so this may be a read error. As the CDR3 is not closed by the conserved phenylalanine or tryptophan, this likely results from a read error. It is unclear where the CDR3 begins or ends on the DNA, so no DNA is shown, and the CDR3 is as TCRdb lists it. The rearrangement joins TRBV11-2 to TRBJ2-7; the table gives TRBD2 as D, unverified against the DNA. A total of 11 residues make up the CDR3, ends included. Germline-derived CDR1 and CDR2 are SGHAT and FQNNGV. The CDR3 loop reads CASSSTSSLEY.

To note about this clonotype: This is likely a read error, given that the CDR3 carries no conserved phenylalanine or tryptophan at its end. V usage is TRBV6-5 and J usage is TRBJ1-1; D might be TRBD1 (5 bases). This CDR3 has 13 amino acids. Germline CDR1 MNHEY, CDR2 SVGAGI. The CDR3 DNA follows: TGTGCCAGCAATCAACAGGAGTCAACTGAGGCTTTCTTG. This gives the protein CASNQQESTEAFL.

As to this clonotype: A read error may account for a junction end that differs from germline. This rearrangement joins TRBV11-2 to TRBJ2-1; a possible D gene is TRBD2 (6 bases). This CDR3 is built from 16 residues. CDR1 SGHAT and CDR2 FQNNGV come from the germline V gene. The CDR3 is CASMEGETTSHNEQFF. The CDR3 coding sequence is TGCGCCAGCATGGAGGGAGAGACAACCTCCCACAATGAGCAGTTCTTC.

Remarks on this clonotype: The junction and the germline gene differ at one end; a read error may be behind it. The chain recombines TRBV29-1 with TRBJ2-2; weak D call: TRBD2 (5 bases). This CDR3 contains 12 residues. Germline V lookup: CDR1 SQVTM, CDR2 ANQGSEA. CDR3 region: CSAVGWTGELSF. CDR3 bases: TGCAGCGCAGTAGGGTGGACCGGGGAGTTGTCTTTT.

This chain connects TRBV12-1 to TRBJ2-2; the table assigns TRBD1, which was not confirmed against the DNA. TRBV12-1 is annotated as a pseudogene. The CDR3 consists of 16 residues. CDR3 sequence reads: CVSSFKFSAVPGELFF. In DNA form, the CDR3 reads TGTGTCAGCAGCTTTAAATTTTCTGCGGTCCCAGGGGAGCTGTTTTTT.

This clonotype was observed a single time. One junction end does not reproduce the germline sequence, and a read error may be involved. The chain combines TRBV11-2 with TRBJ1-2; no clear D. This CDR3 is 14 amino acids long. Germline V gene data show CDR1 as SGHAT and CDR2 as FQNNGV. In DNA, the CDR3 is TGTGCTAGCAGCCCCGGGAGTACAGTAGTTGGCTACACCTTC. It is translated as CASSPGSTVVGYTF.

A word on this clonotype: A read error is likely, as this CDR3 ends without the conserved phenylalanine or tryptophan. It is unclear where the CDR3 begins or ends on the DNA, so no DNA is shown, and the CDR3 is as TCRdb lists it. CDR3 residues: CTSRPQQGGQPPHS. V and J are TRBV6-5 and TRBJ1-5; the table's D call, TRBD1, has no DNA check behind it. The CDR3 comprises 14 residues, both ends counted. Germline assignment: CDR1 MNHEY and CDR2 SVGAGI.

Of note for this clonotype: The junction shows a germline mismatch at one end, possibly a read error. The chain links TRBV11-3 to TRBJ2-7; TRBD1 aligns across 7 bases. This CDR3 has 16 amino acids. The germline CDR1 and CDR2 sequences are SGHNT and YENEEA. CDR3 DNA: TGTGCCAGCAACTTAGAGCAGGCAGGGGGTAACTACGAGCAGTACTTC. Protein sequence: CASNLEQAGGNYEQYF.

To note about this clonotype: Germline is not matched at one junction end, which may reflect a read error. The chain recombines TRBV7-8 with TRBJ1-1; D remains ambiguous. CDR3 length: 13 amino acids. Germline-derived CDR1 and CDR2 are SGHVS and FQNEAQ. This chain's CDR3 is CASSLTIGTGAIF. Here the CDR3 DNA reads TGTGCCAGCAGCTTAACGATTGGTACTGGAGCTATCTTT.

A word on this clonotype: It may be a read error: a sequence one base away is much more abundant. The chain couples TRBV11-2 to TRBJ2-1; no reliable D call. This CDR3 region has 13 residues. Germline lookup yields CDR1 SGHAT and CDR2 FQNNGV. The CDR3 DNA reads as TGTGCCAGCAGCTTATGTCTTAACAATGAGCACTTCTTC. Its protein product is CASSLCLNNEHFF.

This clonotype was observed a few times. Just one base apart from a much larger clone, this may be a read error. The chain links TRBV4-2 to TRBJ2-2; no firm D call. This CDR3 comprises 13 residues. Germline loops: CDR1 LGHNA, CDR2 YNFKEQ. V gave up 1 base and J gave up 9 bases, with 9 bases separating them. The CDR3 DNA is TGTGCCAGCAGCCAAGGGGCTGCCCGGGAGCTGTTTTTT. Translated, it gives CASSQGAARELFF.

The chain carries TRBV11-2 and TRBJ1-4; 9 nucleotides align to TRBD1. The CDR3 is 19 residues long. V was clipped by 1 base and J by 14 bases; unmatched bases: 23. Germline V gene lookup returns CDR1 SGHAT and CDR2 FQNNGV. The CDR3 spells CASSLAGGQGSSVGLELFF. Written as DNA, the CDR3 is TGTGCCAGCAGCTTAGCGGGAGGACAGGGGTCCTCGGTGGGCTTAGAGCTGTTTTTT.

This clonotype was picked up one time. This rearrangement joins TRBV5-4 to TRBJ2-7; D tentatively fits TRBD1 or TRBD2 (5 bases each). Trimming left V 6 bases short and J 7 bases short, with 23 bases between. Germline V gene sequence: CDR1 SGHNT, CDR2 YYREEE (reference sequence). This CDR3 has 15 residues. The CDR3 loop is CASTFGSGAAWEQYF. Here the CDR3 DNA reads TGTGCCAGCACCTTTGGGAGTGGGGCGGCTTGGGAGCAGTACTTC.

Note on this clonotype: A read error is likely, as this CDR3 ends without the conserved phenylalanine or tryptophan. This chain joins TRBV5-8 and TRBJ2-7; perhaps TRBD1 as D (5 bases). This CDR3 contains 14 residues. CDR1 is SGHTS and CDR2 is YDEGEE in the germline V gene. CDR3 loop: CASSLEGVGYKQYS. The CDR3, as DNA: TGTGCCAGCAGCTTGGAAGGGGTAGGCTACAAGCAGTACTCC.

V is TRBV10-3 and J is TRBJ2-5; D call uncertain. V shed 0 bases and J shed 4 bases, with 12 bases lying between them. The CDR3 extends over 15 amino acids. Germline CDR1 and CDR2: ENHRY and SYGVKD. The CDR3 region is CAISESVTIRETQYF. DNA for the CDR3: TGTGCCATCAGTGAGTCGGTTACCATACGAGAGACCCAGTACTTC.

Remarks on this clonotype: At one end the junction does not follow the germline gene, possibly because of a read error. The V gene is TRBV5-6, the J gene TRBJ2-1, with no clear D. CDR3 size: 13 residues. CDR1 is SGHDT, CDR2 YYEEEE, per germline. The CDR3, as DNA: TGTGCCAGCAGCCTGCTGTGGTATAATGAGCAGCTCTTC. Translation: CASSLLWYNEQLF.

With regard to this clonotype: Mismatch with germline at one junction end may stem from a read error. The chain joins TRBV30 to TRBJ1-1, with unresolved D. Per germline, CDR1 GTSNPN and CDR2 SVGIG (reference sequence). This CDR3 comprises 12 residues. The CDR3 sequence is CVWSIPTPEAFF. CDR3 in DNA: TGTGTCTGGAGCATCCCTACACCAGAGGCTTTCTTT.

As to this clonotype: This CDR3 is missing its conserved last phenylalanine or tryptophan, likely due to a read error. The chain combines TRBV11-2 with TRBJ2-3; TRBD1 agrees at 8 bases. The CDR3 totals 16 residues. The V gene's germline CDR1 is SGHAT and CDR2 FQNNGV. The CDR3 nucleotides read TGTACCAGCAGCTCAACCCGGTTACAGGGGGCAGATACGCAGTATTGT. Protein: CTSSSTRLQGADTQYC.

CDR3 in amino acids: CASSPPLGTNSYNEQFF. In DNA form, the CDR3 reads TGTGCCAGCAGTCCACCGTTGGGGACCAACTCCTACAATGAGCAGTTCTTC. This chain joins TRBV28 and TRBJ2-1; D may be TRBD1 or TRBD2 (5 bases each). The germline V gene has CDR1 MDHEN and CDR2 SYDVKM. The CDR3 loop spans 17 amino acids. V was pared by 5 bases and J by 0 bases, with 17 bases between.

V is TRBV11-3 and J is TRBJ2-5; TRBD2 agrees at 11 bases. There are 16 residues in the CDR3. After removal of 3 bases from V and 6 bases from J, the junction contained 9 bases not matched to a gene. Germline V gives CDR1 SGHNT, CDR2 YENEEA. CDR3 DNA sequence: TGTGCCAGCAGCTTTGACGGACTAGCGGGTTGGCAGACCCAGTACTTC. Amino acids: CASSFDGLAGWQTQYF. The variable domain in full, completed from reference TRBV11-3 and TRBJ2-5, reads EAGVVQSPRYKIIEKKQPVAFWCNPISGHNTLYWYLQNLGQGPELLIRYENEEAVDDSQLPKDRFSAERLKGVDSTLKIQPAELGDSAVYLCASSFDGLAGWQTQYFGPGTRLLVL.

This clonotype was counted at least ten times. The chain links TRBV30 to TRBJ1-2; D is undetermined. Looked up from germline, CDR1 is GTSNPN and CDR2 is SVGIG (reference sequence). CDR3 length: 15 amino acids. Trimming removed 2 bases at V and 4 bases at J, with 17 bases between. CDR3 amino acids: CAWSTSRGRVYGYTF. DNA for the CDR3: TGTGCCTGGAGTACTAGTCGGGGTAGAGTCTATGGCTACACCTTC.

This clonotype came up many times. CDR3 protein: CASRYLRDSRTDTQYF. Here the CDR3 DNA reads TGTGCCAGCAGGTACCTCCGAGACTCCCGCACAGATACGCAGTATTTT. V gene TRBV6-5 combines with J gene TRBJ2-3, with unresolved D. Germline V gene sequence: CDR1 MNHEY, CDR2 SVGAGI. This CDR3 has 16 amino acids. The V end was cut by 6 bases, the J end by 1 base, with 17 bases between.

In this sample, this clonotype turned up once. Given the absence of the conserved phenylalanine or tryptophan at the CDR3 end, a read error is likely. The chain links TRBV28 to TRBJ1-1, with D maybe TRBD1 (6 bases). CDR1 MDHEN and CDR2 SYDVKM come from the germline V gene. With 6 bases removed from V and 8 bases from J, the gap between germline ends came to 16 bases. CDR3 size: 13 residues. CDR3 amino acids: CASSLFRGTEAFS. In DNA, the CDR3 is TGTGCCAGCAGCCTATTTAGGGGGACAGAAGCTTTCTCT.

Of note for this clonotype: A read error may be the cause here, since a much bigger clone is one base away. The rearrangement uses TRBV11-2 and TRBJ2-7, with D unclear. CDR1 and CDR2 (germline): SGHAT, FQNNGV. CDR3 length: 15 residues. CDR3 nucleotide sequence: TGTGTCGGCACCATCGGACGGACCGCTACCTACGAGCAGTACTTC. Protein sequence: CVGTIGRTATYEQYF.

In the case of this clonotype: Because the CDR3 is missing its conserved closing phenylalanine or tryptophan, this is likely a read error. The rearrangement uses TRBV29-1 and TRBJ2-5, with D unclear. The CDR3 is 11 residues long. V was shortened by 5 bases and J by 0 bases, with 4 bases between the two germline ends. Germline lookup yields CDR1 SQVTM and CDR2 ANQGSEA. CDR3 bases: TGCAGCGTTAAATACCAAGAGACCCAGTACCTA. It encodes CSVKYQETQYL.

About this clonotype: One end of the junction varies from germline; a read error may be responsible. The rearrangement links TRBV6-1 to TRBJ2-2; D is tentatively TRBD1 or TRBD2 (6 bases each). The CDR3 sequence is 19 residues long. Looked up from germline, CDR1 is MNHNS and CDR2 is SASEGT. The CDR3 DNA reads as TGTGCCAGCAGTGAAACCCGTCCCGGGGGCGCCGCGAACACCTGGGAGCTGTTTTTC. Its protein product is CASSETRPGGAANTWELFF.

A word on this clonotype: Germline is not matched at one junction end, which may reflect a read error. The chain employs TRBV10-3 and TRBJ2-5; unclear D gene. The CDR3 loop spans 15 amino acids. Germline-derived CDR1 and CDR2 are ENHRY and SYGVKD. Here the CDR3 reads CTITESATKQETHYF. The DNA for the CDR3 is TGTACCATCACTGAGTCGGCTACCAAACAAGAGACCCACTACTTC.

This clonotype is a singleton in its sample. At one of its ends the junction is not consistent with the germline gene, which may arise from a read error. The chain joins TRBV11-1 to TRBJ2-3; possibly TRBD1 for D (6 bases). Germline CDR1 is SGHAT and CDR2 is FQDESV (reference sequence). The CDR3 contains 12 residues. CDR3 DNA sequence: TGTGCCAGCAGCTTAGGGACAGATACGCGGTATTTT. The encoded protein is CASSLGTDTRYF.

About this clonotype: A read error is likely, as this CDR3 ends without the conserved phenylalanine or tryptophan. V and J are TRBV4-3 and TRBJ2-1, with D possibly TRBD2 on 5 matching bases. The germline gives CDR1 LGHNA, CDR2 YSLEER. The CDR3 is 14 residues long. V was pared by 3 bases and J by 13 bases, with 19 bases between. Here the CDR3 reads CASSHDPSTNSQFS. Written as DNA, the CDR3 is TGCGCCAGCAGCCACGATCCCTCGACTAACTCCCAGTTCTCC.